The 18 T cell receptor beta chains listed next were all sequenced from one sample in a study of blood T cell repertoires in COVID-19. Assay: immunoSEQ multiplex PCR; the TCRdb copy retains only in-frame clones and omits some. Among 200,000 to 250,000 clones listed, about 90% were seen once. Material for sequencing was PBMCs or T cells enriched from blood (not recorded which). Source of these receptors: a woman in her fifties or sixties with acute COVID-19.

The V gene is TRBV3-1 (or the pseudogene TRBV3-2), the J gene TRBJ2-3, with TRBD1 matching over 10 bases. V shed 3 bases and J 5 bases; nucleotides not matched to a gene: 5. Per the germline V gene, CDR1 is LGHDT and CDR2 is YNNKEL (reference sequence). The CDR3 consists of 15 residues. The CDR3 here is CASSHRTGGIDTQYF. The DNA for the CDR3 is TGTGCCAGCAGCCACCGGACAGGGGGTATAGATACGCAGTATTTT.

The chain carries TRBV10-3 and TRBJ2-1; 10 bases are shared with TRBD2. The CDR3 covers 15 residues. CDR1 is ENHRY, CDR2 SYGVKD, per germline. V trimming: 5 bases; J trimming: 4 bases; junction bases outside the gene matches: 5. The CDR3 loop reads CAISLTSGDYNEQFF. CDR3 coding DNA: TGTGCCATCAGTCTCACTAGCGGGGATTACAATGAGCAGTTCTTC.

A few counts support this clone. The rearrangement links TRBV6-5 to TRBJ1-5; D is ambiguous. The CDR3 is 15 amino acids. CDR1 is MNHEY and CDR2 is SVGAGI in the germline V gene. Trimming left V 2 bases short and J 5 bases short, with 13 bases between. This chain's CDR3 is CASSYETYLHQPQHF. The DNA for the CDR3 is TGTGCCAGCAGTTACGAGACATATCTTCATCAGCCCCAGCATTTT.

DNA for the CDR3: TGTGCCAGCAGCTTAGAGTGGGGGGATAAGAACACTGAAGCTTTCTTT. It is translated as CASSLEWGDKNTEAFF. The chain carries TRBV7-8 and TRBJ1-1; weak D call: TRBD1 (5 bases). V was clipped by 1 base and J by 1 base, with 13 bases between them. This CDR3 region has 16 residues. Germline-derived CDR1 and CDR2 are SGHVS and FQNEAQ.

The CDR3 DNA reads as TGTGCCAGCAGTTCCACAGGGGGAATAACCTACGAGCAGTACTTC. Translating it yields CASSSTGGITYEQYF. The chain employs TRBV5-6 and TRBJ2-7; 8 bases align to TRBD1. Germline V lookup: CDR1 SGHDT, CDR2 YYEEEE. This CDR3 has 15 residues. V dropped 5 bases and J dropped 2; count of bases not matched to a gene: 9.

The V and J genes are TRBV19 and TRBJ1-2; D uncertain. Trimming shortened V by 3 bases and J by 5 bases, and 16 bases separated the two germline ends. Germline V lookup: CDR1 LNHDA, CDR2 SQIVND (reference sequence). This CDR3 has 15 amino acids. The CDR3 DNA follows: TGTGCCAGTAGTATTGGAATCAGGATCGTATATGGCTACACCTTC. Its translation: CASSIGIRIVYGYTF.

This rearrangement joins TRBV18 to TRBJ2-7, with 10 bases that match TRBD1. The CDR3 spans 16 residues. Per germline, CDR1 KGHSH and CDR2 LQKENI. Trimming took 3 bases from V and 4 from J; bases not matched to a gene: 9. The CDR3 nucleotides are TGTGCCAGCTCACCCACCGGACAGGGGGGGTCATACGAGCAGTACTTC. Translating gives CASSPTGQGGSYEQYF. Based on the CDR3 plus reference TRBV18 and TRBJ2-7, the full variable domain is NAGVMQNPRHLVRRRGQEARLRCSPMKGHSHVYWYRQLPEEGLKFMVYLQKENIIDESGMPKERFSAEFPKEGPSILRIQQVVRGDSAAYFCASSPTGQGGSYEQYFGPGTRLTVT.

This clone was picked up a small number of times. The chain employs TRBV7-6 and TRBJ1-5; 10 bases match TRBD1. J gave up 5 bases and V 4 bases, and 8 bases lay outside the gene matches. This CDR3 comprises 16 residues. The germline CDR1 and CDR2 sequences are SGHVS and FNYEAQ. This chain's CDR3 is CASSWGSGTGDQPQHF. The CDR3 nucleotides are TGTGCCAGCAGCTGGGGCTCCGGGACAGGGGATCAGCCCCAGCATTTT.

For the CDR3, the DNA is TGTGCCAGCAGCCCGGAGAGATCGCAGCCCCAGCATTTT. Its translation is CASSPERSQPQHF. The rearrangement uses TRBV7-8 and TRBJ1-5; D gene unclear. CDR1 and CDR2 from the germline V gene are SGHVS and FQNEAQ. Trimming took off 5 bases at V and 7 bases at J, with 12 bases between the two ends. The CDR3 totals 13 residues.

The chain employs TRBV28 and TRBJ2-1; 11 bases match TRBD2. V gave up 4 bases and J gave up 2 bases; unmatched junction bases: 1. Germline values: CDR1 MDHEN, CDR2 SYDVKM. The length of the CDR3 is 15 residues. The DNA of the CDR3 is TGTGCCAGCAGTTCTAGCGGGAGGACCTACAATGAGCAGTTCTTC. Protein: CASSSSGRTYNEQFF. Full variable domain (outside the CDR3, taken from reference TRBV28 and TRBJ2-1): DVKVTQSSRYLVKRTGEKVFLECVQDMDHENMFWYRQDPGLGLRLIYFSYDVKMKEKGDIPEGYSVSREKKERFSLILESASTNQTSMYLCASSSSGRTYNEQFFGPGTRLTVL.

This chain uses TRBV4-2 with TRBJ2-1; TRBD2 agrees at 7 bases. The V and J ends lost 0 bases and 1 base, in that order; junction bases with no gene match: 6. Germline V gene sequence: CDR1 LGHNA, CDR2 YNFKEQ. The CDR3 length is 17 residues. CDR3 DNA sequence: TGTGCCAGCAGCCAAGATTCGGGAGGTTCTTCCTACAATGAGCAGTTCTTC. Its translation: CASSQDSGGSSYNEQFF.

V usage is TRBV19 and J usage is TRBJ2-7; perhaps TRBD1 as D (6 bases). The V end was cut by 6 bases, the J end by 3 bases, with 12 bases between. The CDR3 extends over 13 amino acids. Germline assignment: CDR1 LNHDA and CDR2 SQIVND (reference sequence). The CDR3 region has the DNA TGTGCCAGTAGAGGACAGATTCTCTACGAGCAGTACTTC. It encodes CASRGQILYEQYF.

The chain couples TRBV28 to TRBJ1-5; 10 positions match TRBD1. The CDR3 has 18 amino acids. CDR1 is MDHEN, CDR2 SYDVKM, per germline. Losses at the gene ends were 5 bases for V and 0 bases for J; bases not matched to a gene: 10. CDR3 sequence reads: CASSSRDRGKNSNQPQHF. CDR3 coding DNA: TGTGCCAGCAGTAGCCGGGACAGGGGAAAAAATAGCAATCAGCCCCAGCATTTT.

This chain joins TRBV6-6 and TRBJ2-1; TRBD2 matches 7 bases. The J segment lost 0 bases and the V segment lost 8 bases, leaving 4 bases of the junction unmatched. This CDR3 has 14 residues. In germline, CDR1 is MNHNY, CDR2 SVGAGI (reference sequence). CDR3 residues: CASLRGSSYNEQFF. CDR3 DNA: TGTGCCAGCCTGCGCGGGAGCTCCTACAATGAGCAGTTCTTC.

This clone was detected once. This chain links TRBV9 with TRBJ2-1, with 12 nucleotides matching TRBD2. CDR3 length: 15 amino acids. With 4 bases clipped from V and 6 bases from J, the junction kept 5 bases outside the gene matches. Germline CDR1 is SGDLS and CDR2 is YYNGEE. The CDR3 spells CASSFRTSGINEQFF. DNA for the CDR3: TGTGCCAGCAGCTTTCGGACTAGCGGGATCAATGAGCAGTTCTTC.

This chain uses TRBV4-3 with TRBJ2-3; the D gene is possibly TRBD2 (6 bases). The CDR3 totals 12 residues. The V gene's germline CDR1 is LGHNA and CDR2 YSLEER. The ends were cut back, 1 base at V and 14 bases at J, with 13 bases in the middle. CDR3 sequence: CASSQAGTAPYF. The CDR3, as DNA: TGCGCCAGCAGCCAAGCCGGGACTGCGCCGTATTTT.

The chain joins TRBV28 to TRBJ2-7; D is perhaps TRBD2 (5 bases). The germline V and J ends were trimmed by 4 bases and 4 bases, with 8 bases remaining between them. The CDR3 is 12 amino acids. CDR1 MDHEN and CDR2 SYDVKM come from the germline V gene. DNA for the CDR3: TGTGCCAGCAGTTCTCCGGGGTACGAGCAGTACTTC. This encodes CASSSPGYEQYF.

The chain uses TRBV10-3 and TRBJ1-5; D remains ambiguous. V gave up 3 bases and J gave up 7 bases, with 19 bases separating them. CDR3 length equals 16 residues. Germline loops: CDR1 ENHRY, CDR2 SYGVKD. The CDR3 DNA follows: TGTGCCATCAGTGATTCTGAAAGGGTCGGAGGACAGCCCCAGCATTTT. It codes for CAISDSERVGGQPQHF.